A single sample gave rise to the 24 T cell receptor beta chains below, sequenced in a study of T cell responses to AZD1222 COVID-19 vaccine. The protocol was immunoSEQ multiplex PCR, while the TCRdb copy is restricted to in-frame clones and leaves out a portion. The repertoire includes 160,000 or so clones, about 89% of them detected once, and around 1.6% sits in the top ten. The source was peripheral blood, collected on day 0 of AZD1222 vaccination. These receptors were collected from an adult in good health.

The chain carries TRBV5-1 and TRBJ2-1; 10 bases align to TRBD1. CDR1 SGHRS and CDR2 YFSETQ come from the germline V gene. V dropped 5 bases and J dropped 0; count of bases not matched to a gene: 11. This CDR3 has 18 amino acids. The CDR3 DNA follows: TGCGCCAGCAGGACCACCGGGACAGGGGCTGGCTCCTACAATGAGCAGTTCTTC. Residues: CASRTTGTGAGSYNEQFF.

V usage is TRBV7-2 and J usage is TRBJ1-2; a possible D gene is TRBD1 (5 bases). Germline V gene data show CDR1 as SGHTA and CDR2 as FQGNSA. V was trimmed by 0 bases and J by 4 bases, leaving 12 bases between them. This CDR3 region has 15 residues. CDR3 nucleotide sequence: TGTGCCAGCAGCTTAGCGCTGGGGGGTATCTATGGCTACACCTTC. Translating gives CASSLALGGIYGYTF.

The table lists this clone with a few counts. The CDR3 reads CASSLNPGDNYGYTF. The DNA for the CDR3 is TGTGCCAGCAGCTTAAACCCTGGGGATAACTATGGCTACACCTTC. The chain links TRBV7-6 to TRBJ1-2; no definite D call. This CDR3 has 15 amino acids. The V and J ends lost 2 bases and 1 base respectively, with 11 bases between them. The germline V gene encodes CDR1 SGHVS and CDR2 FNYEAQ.

V is TRBV7-8 and J is TRBJ2-1; TRBD2 matches at 8 bases. This CDR3 comprises 21 residues. V lost 1 base, J lost 0 bases, and 17 bases stayed unmatched. Per the germline V gene, CDR1 is SGHVS and CDR2 is FQNEAQ. CDR3 nucleotide sequence: TGTGCCAGCAGCTTAGTTACGACACGGACTAGCTTTAATAGCTCCTACAATGAGCAGTTCTTC. Its translation: CASSLVTTRTSFNSSYNEQFF.

This sequence joins TRBV28 and TRBJ1-1; D is perhaps TRBD1 (5 bases). This CDR3 has 14 amino acids. Germline V gives CDR1 MDHEN, CDR2 SYDVKM. The V gene lost 1 base and the J gene lost 11 bases, with 17 bases spanning the gap. This chain's CDR3 is CASSLSPQGMEAFF. CDR3 DNA: TGTGCCAGCAGTTTATCCCCTCAGGGCATGGAGGCTTTCTTT.

This clone was detected only a few times. This chain joins TRBV5-1 and TRBJ1-1; 9 nucleotides match TRBD1. The V gene's germline CDR1 is SGHRS and CDR2 YFSETQ. The CDR3 spans 14 residues. The J segment lost 5 bases and the V segment lost 3 bases, leaving 5 bases of the junction unmatched. Written as DNA, the CDR3 is TGCGCCAGCAGCTCCCCGGGACAGGGAACTGAAGCTTTCTTT. Amino acid sequence: CASSSPGQGTEAFF.

The V gene is TRBV6-5, the J gene TRBJ1-1, with 10 bases that match TRBD1. After removal of 4 bases from V and 5 bases from J, the junction contained 4 bases not matched to a gene. The CDR3 has 14 amino acids. The germline gives CDR1 MNHEY, CDR2 SVGAGI. The CDR3 reads CASSSRTGGTEAFF. The CDR3 nucleotides read TGTGCCAGCAGTTCCCGGACAGGGGGGACTGAAGCTTTCTTT.

A remark on this clone: One end of the junction fails to match germline, which may point to a read error. This rearrangement joins TRBV5-4 to TRBJ1-1, with 9 bases aligning to TRBD1. Germline V CDR1 and CDR2: SGHNT, YYREEE (reference sequence). The CDR3 consists of 16 residues. The CDR3 nucleotides are TGTGCCAGCGGCTTGCCGGGACAGGGCTTGAACACTGAAGCTTTCTTT. Residues: CASGLPGQGLNTEAFF.

The chain employs TRBV6-6 and TRBJ1-1; D is possibly TRBD1 (5 bases). Between the trimmed V and J ends, which lost 2 bases and 1 base, there was a span of 11 bases. The CDR3 extends over 15 amino acids. The germline CDR1 and CDR2 sequences are MNHNY and SVGAGI (reference sequence). This CDR3 is CASSYPTTGNTEAFF. CDR3 nucleotides: TGTGCCAGCAGTTACCCCACAACAGGGAACACTGAAGCTTTCTTT.

The rearrangement links TRBV7-2 to TRBJ1-3; maybe TRBD1 (5 bases). V dropped 7 bases and J dropped 4 bases, with 17 bases sitting between them. This CDR3 contains 15 residues. Germline V gene lookup returns CDR1 SGHTA and CDR2 FQGNSA. The CDR3 is CASTLSWTNGNTIYF. The CDR3 region has the DNA TGTGCCAGCACCCTCTCGTGGACAAACGGAAACACCATATATTTT. Complete variable domain (other parts from reference TRBV7-2 and TRBJ1-3): GAGVSQSPSNKVTEKGKDVELRCDPISGHTALYWYRQSLGQGLEFLIYFQGNSAPDKSGLPSDRFSAERTGGSVSTLTIQRTQQEDSAVYLCASTLSWTNGNTIYFGEGSWLTVV.

This clone was counted a single time. The V and J genes are TRBV19 and TRBJ2-1; no definite D call. Germline V gene lookup returns CDR1 LNHDA and CDR2 SQIVND (reference sequence). V was cut by 0 bases and J by 5 bases, with 11 bases left in between. This CDR3 spans 15 amino acids. Here the CDR3 DNA reads TGTGCCAGTAGTATAGAGGGCAATTCGAACAATGAGCAGTTCTTC. Translated: CASSIEGNSNNEQFF. Supplemented by reference TRBV19 and TRBJ2-1, the full variable domain reads DGGITQSPKYLFRKEGQNVTLSCEQNLNHDAMYWYRQDPGQGLRLIYYSQIVNDFQKGDIAEGYSVSREKKESFPLTVTSAQKNPTAFYLCASSIEGNSNNEQFFGPGTRLTVL.

CDR3 amino acids: CASSAELNTEAFF. In DNA, the CDR3 is TGTGCCAGTAGTGCTGAGTTGAACACTGAAGCTTTCTTT. The genes are TRBV19 and TRBJ1-1, with D unclear. The germline V gene has CDR1 LNHDA and CDR2 SQIVND (reference sequence). The CDR3 covers 13 residues. V lost 5 bases and J 0 bases, leaving 7 bases between the germline ends.

This chain links TRBV11-2 with TRBJ2-7; D is undetermined. Germline V lookup: CDR1 SGHAT, CDR2 FQNNGV. With 5 bases removed from V and 2 bases from J, the gap between germline ends came to 13 bases. CDR3 length: 14 residues. The CDR3 reads CASSPRQATYEQYV. In DNA, the CDR3 is TGTGCCAGCAGCCCTCGGCAGGCCACCTACGAGCAGTACGTC.

The chain recombines TRBV6-5 with TRBJ2-5; weak D call: TRBD1 (6 bases). The CDR3 loop spans 13 amino acids. CDR1 is MNHEY and CDR2 is SVGAGI in the germline V gene. Trimming pared 6 bases from V and 5 bases from J, leaving 13 bases between. The CDR3, as DNA: TGTGCCAGCAGGGACAGCGTAAGGGAGACCCAGTACTTC. It codes for CASRDSVRETQYF.

The chain links TRBV28 to TRBJ1-3; tentative D call: TRBD1 (6 bases). Looked up from germline, CDR1 is MDHEN and CDR2 is SYDVKM. The length of the CDR3 is 14 residues. V dropped 3 bases and J dropped 4 bases, with 10 bases sitting between them. As DNA, the CDR3 is TGTGCCAGCAGTTTGGGGGGCCTCGGAAACACCATATATTTT. This translates into CASSLGGLGNTIYF.

The chain joins TRBV6-6 to TRBJ2-4; D gene uncertain. The CDR3 loop spans 16 amino acids. The V gene lost 5 bases and the J gene lost 1 base, with 15 bases spanning the gap. From germline, CDR1 is MNHNY and CDR2 SVGAGI (reference sequence). DNA of the CDR3: TGTGCCAGCAGTCATTCAACTCAAGGGGCCAAAAACATTCAGTACTTC. It codes for CASSHSTQGAKNIQYF.

The chain has TRBV10-3 and TRBJ2-2; 7 positions agree with TRBD1. The length of the CDR3 is 13 residues. V shed 11 bases, J shed 5 bases, and the junction held 8 bases outside the gene matches. Germline CDR1 ENHRY, CDR2 SYGVKD. The CDR3: CASKGAHTGELFF. The DNA of the CDR3 is TGTGCCTCCAAGGGGGCGCATACCGGGGAGCTGTTTTTT.

The rearrangement joins TRBV6-5 to TRBJ1-5; D is unclear. The CDR3 contains 13 residues. The V end was cut by 6 bases, the J end by 5 bases, with 11 bases between. In germline, CDR1 is MNHEY, CDR2 SVGAGI. The DNA of the CDR3 is TGTGCCAGCAGGACGGGAGCCTATCAGCCCCAGCATTTT. This gives the protein CASRTGAYQPQHF.

V and J are TRBV9 and TRBJ1-1; D uncertain. Germline CDR1 and CDR2: SGDLS and YYNGEE. The V end was cut by 2 bases, the J end by 1 base, with 6 bases between. This CDR3 is 13 amino acids long. CDR3 in DNA: TGTGCCAGCAGCGTGGACTGGAACACTGAAGCTTTCTTT. Encoded protein: CASSVDWNTEAFF.

This clone has just one count. The genes are TRBV4-2 and TRBJ1-2, with 8 nucleotides matching TRBD1. J was trimmed by 4 bases and V by 0 bases; bases with no gene match: 10. From germline, CDR1 is LGHNA and CDR2 YNFKEQ. CDR3 length equals 17 residues. DNA for the CDR3: TGTGCCAGCAGCCAAGATAATACAGGGGGGAGAGGCTATGGCTACACCTTC. Encoded protein: CASSQDNTGGRGYGYTF.

The genes are TRBV7-8 and TRBJ2-1; D is undetermined. V was pared by 2 bases and J by 5 bases, with 10 bases between. Per the germline V gene, CDR1 is SGHVS and CDR2 is FQNEAQ. This CDR3 is 14 amino acids long. The CDR3 nucleotides read TGTGCCAGCAGCTTAAGGCGAACTGACAATGAGCAGTTCTTC. Its translation is CASSLRRTDNEQFF.

The chain couples TRBV6-4 to TRBJ2-2, with D perhaps assigned TRBD1 or TRBD2 (6 bases each). The CDR3 runs 14 residues. Germline V gene data show CDR1 as MRHNA and CDR2 as SNTAGT. Trimming pared 10 bases from V and 1 base from J, leaving 13 bases between. CDR3 sequence (DNA): TGTGCCACCAAAGGGGGGCGGAACACCGGGGAGCTGTTTTTT. Amino acids: CATKGGRNTGELFF.

V is TRBV5-1 and J is TRBJ1-1; TRBD1 might be the D (5 bases). The CDR3 consists of 15 residues. Trimming removed 4 bases at V and 2 bases at J, with 15 bases between. CDR1 and CDR2 (germline): SGHRS, YFSETQ. CDR3 residues: CASSLTGTANTEAFF. DNA of the CDR3: TGCGCCAGCAGCCTCACCGGGACGGCTAACACTGAAGCTTTCTTT.

The genes are TRBV4-2 and TRBJ1-2, with 8 bases that match TRBD1. Germline trimming cut 6 bases from V and 0 bases from J; bases unmatched to any gene: 6. The CDR3 runs to 15 residues. Germline CDR1 reads LGHNA; CDR2 reads YNFKEQ. CDR3 coding DNA: TGTGCCAGCAGTACGGGACAGGCAACTAACTATGGCTACACCTTC. This codes for CASSTGQATNYGYTF.